A selection of T cell receptor beta chains follows, all from one sample in a study of cytomegalovirus exposure and HLA in healthy donors. Repertoires were generated with immunoSEQ multiplex PCR, while TCRdb's copy carries only in-frame clones and drops some. The repertoire holds about 360,000 clones, roughly 89% seen once, with about 0.8% in the top ten. Sequenced: PBMCs. The receptors stem from a woman between 18 and 29 years old in good health and CMV-seronegative. Each CDR3 is given with its conserved first and last residue. Each record gives: D gene, clone size, CDR3 length, J gene, V gene, CDR3 protein, CDR3 DNA. D genes are given only for firm matches. Clone sizes are given selectively: once, few, many, or a class where the clone is expanded.

- - 13 TRBJ1-2 TRBV29-1 CSVAAGVNYGYTF TGCAGCGTCGCTGCGGGAGTAAACTATGGCTACACCTTC
TRBD2 - 21 TRBJ2-5 TRBV4-1 CASSQDWGVLAGGPIQETQYF TGCGCCAGCAGCCAAGATTGGGGGGTCTTAGCGGGAGGCCCAATACAAGAGACCCAGTACTTC
- - 14 TRBJ1-2 TRBV5-8 CASSSMTGEMGYTF TGTGCCAGCAGCTCGATGACAGGTGAAATGGGCTACACCTTC
- - 18 TRBJ2-6 TRBV9 CASSPRTNSFSGANVLTF TGTGCCAGCAGCCCTCGGACAAATTCCTTCTCTGGGGCCAACGTCCTGACTTTC
TRBD1 - 15 TRBJ1-2 TRBV11-2 CASSLARGRGYGYTF TGTGCCAGCAGCTTAGCACGGGGCAGGGGGTATGGCTACACCTTC
- - 13 TRBJ1-2 TRBV6-1 CASSDSQYYGYTF TGTGCCAGCAGTGATTCGCAGTACTATGGCTACACCTTC
- - 16 TRBJ1-4 TRBV5-3 CARSLSFNGVNEKLFF TGTGCCAGAAGCTTGAGCTTTAATGGAGTTAATGAAAAACTGTTTTTT
TRBD2 - 15 TRBJ2-2 TRBV30 CAWSVISGGTGELFF TGTGCCTGGAGTGTAATTAGCGGGGGTACCGGGGAGCTGTTTTTT
- - 13 TRBJ1-5 TRBV21-1 CASSKRRGRLKHF TGTGCCAGCAGCAAAAGGAGGGGCCGACTGAAGCATTTT
- - 17 TRBJ2-2 TRBV4-1 CASSQDRLRVGGGELFF TGCGCCAGCAGCCAAGATCGTCTTCGCGTGGGGGGCGGGGAGCTGTTTTTT
TRBD1 - 12 TRBJ1-2 TRBV30 CASRTGSEGYTF TGTGCCTCACGGACAGGGTCGGAGGGCTACACCTTC
TRBD1 - 14 TRBJ1-2 TRBV25-1 CASSDPGTAYGYTF TGTGCCAGCAGTGACCCTGGGACAGCGTATGGCTACACCTTC
TRBD2 - 17 TRBJ2-1 TRBV7-9 CASSPGTSGTAYNEQFF TGTGCCAGCAGCCCCGGGACTAGCGGGACCGCCTACAATGAGCAGTTCTTC
- - 16 TRBJ2-3 TRBV4-1 CASSQAMGGYTDTQYF TGCGCCAGCAGCCAAGCGATGGGGGGATACACAGATACGCAGTATTTT
- - 16 TRBJ1-1 TRBV18 CASSPSGFVATNEAFF TGTGCCAGCTCACCATCCGGGTTCGTGGCTACCAATGAAGCTTTCTTT
TRBD2 - 15 TRBJ2-1 TRBV5-4 CASSTERGGTNEQFF TGTGCCAGCAGCACTGAGCGGGGGGGGACCAATGAGCAGTTCTTC
- - 15 TRBJ1-4 TRBV28 CASSPPQVDVGKLFF TGTGCCAGCAGTCCCCCACAGGTCGACGTAGGAAAACTGTTTTTT
TRBD2 once 14 TRBJ2-1 TRBV6-4 CASSEDREDNEQFF TGTGCCAGCAGTGAAGATCGGGAGGACAATGAGCAGTTCTTC
- - 16 TRBJ2-1 TRBV14 CASSPPGTVLGNEQFF TGTGCCAGCAGCCCCCCAGGAACCGTATTGGGCAATGAGCAGTTCTTC
- - 14 TRBJ1-2 TRBV30 CAWSDLPAVYGYTF TGTGCCTGGAGTGACCTGCCCGCAGTCTATGGCTACACCTTC
- - 14 TRBJ2-2 TRBV5-1 CASSRGADTGELFF TGCGCCAGCAGCCGAGGAGCAGACACCGGGGAGCTGTTTTTT
- - 11 TRBJ2-7 TRBV29-1 CSVRVRSEQYF TGCAGCGTCAGGGTTAGGTCCGAGCAGTACTTC
- - 13 TRBJ2-7 TRBV7-2 CASSLVRGSEQYF TGTGCCAGCAGCTTAGTACGAGGGAGCGAGCAGTACTTC
TRBD1 - 15 TRBJ2-7 TRBV5-4 CASSWTGTGDYEQYF TGTGCCAGCAGTTGGACCGGGACAGGGGACTACGAGCAGTACTTC
TRBD2 - 11 TRBJ2-3 TRBV2 CASTGGDTQYF TGTGCCAGCACGGGAGGTGATACGCAGTATTTT
TRBD1 - 15 TRBJ2-3 TRBV28 CASSTGTGWADTQYF TGTGCCAGCAGTACCGGGACAGGGTGGGCAGATACGCAGTATTTT
TRBD1 - 13 TRBJ2-7 TRBV5-1 CASSPGQTYEQYF TGCGCCAGCAGCCCGGGACAGACCTACGAGCAGTACTTC
- - 14 TRBJ1-2 TRBV27 CASSLGGTRYGYTF TGTGCCAGCAGTTTGGGGGGGACCCGCTATGGCTACACCTTC
TRBD1 once 13 TRBJ1-1 TRBV30 CAWSVQGETEAFF TGTGCCTGGAGTGTACAGGGGGAAACTGAAGCTTTCTTT
- - 13 TRBJ2-7 TRBV18 CASSPIERDEQYF TGTGCCAGCTCCCCAATCGAGAGGGACGAGCAGTACTTC
- - 13 TRBJ2-7 TRBV7-2 CASRSTTGLEQYF TGTGCCAGCAGATCCACTACAGGTCTCGAGCAGTACTTC
TRBD1 - 15 TRBJ1-1 TRBV19 CASSFPTGKDTEAFF TGTGCCAGTAGTTTTCCGACAGGGAAAGACACTGAAGCTTTCTTT
TRBD1 - 14 TRBJ2-5 TRBV2 CASSGQGVWETQYF TGTGCCAGCTCAGGACAGGGGGTGTGGGAGACCCAGTACTTC
TRBD1 - 14 TRBJ2-7 TRBV29-1 CSATTGQGNYEQYF TGCAGCGCCACTACGGGACAGGGAAACTACGAGCAGTACTTC
TRBD2 - 14 TRBJ2-5 TRBV4-1 CASSHLAGQETQYF TGCGCCAGCAGCCACCTAGCGGGGCAGGAGACCCAGTACTTC
TRBD2 - 14 TRBJ2-3 TRBV27 CASGTTGGRDTQYF TGTGCCAGCGGGACAACGGGAGGGAGAGATACGCAGTATTTT
- few 12 TRBJ2-7 TRBV2 CAGSRSSYEQYF TGTGCCGGTTCTAGGAGCTCCTACGAGCAGTACTTC
TRBD2 - 15 TRBJ2-5 TRBV18 CASSKGEGRVETQYF TGTGCCAGCTCGAAAGGGGAGGGGCGCGTAGAGACCCAGTACTTC
TRBD1 few 13 TRBJ1-2 TRBV2 CASSRVGQASYTF TGTGCCAGCAGTCGGGTAGGACAGGCGAGCTACACCTTC
TRBD2 - 15 TRBJ2-7 TRBV6-5 CASGSGGQGNYEQYF TGTGCCAGCGGCTCGGGGGGGCAGGGTAACTACGAGCAGTACTTC
- - 14 TRBJ2-5 TRBV28 CASTLQGRPETQYF TGTGCCAGCACCCTCCAGGGCCGCCCGGAGACCCAGTACTTC
- once 13 TRBJ2-1 TRBV6-1 CASSTTLGNEQFF TGTGCCAGCAGTACCACCCTAGGCAATGAGCAGTTCTTC
- - 14 TRBJ2-7 TRBV9 CASSFTSEAYEQYF TGTGCCAGCAGCTTCACTAGTGAGGCTTACGAGCAGTACTTC
TRBD1 - 15 TRBJ1-1 TRBV27 CASSRTGLMNTEAFF TGTGCCAGCAGTCGGACAGGGCTAATGAACACTGAAGCTTTCTTT
TRBD1 - 14 TRBJ1-1 TRBV11-2 CASSFGQGVTEAFF TGTGCCAGCAGCTTTGGACAGGGAGTCACTGAAGCTTTCTTT
TRBD1 - 14 TRBJ2-3 TRBV10-3 CAIGGQGWTDTQYF TGTGCCATCGGCGGACAGGGATGGACAGATACGCAGTATTTT